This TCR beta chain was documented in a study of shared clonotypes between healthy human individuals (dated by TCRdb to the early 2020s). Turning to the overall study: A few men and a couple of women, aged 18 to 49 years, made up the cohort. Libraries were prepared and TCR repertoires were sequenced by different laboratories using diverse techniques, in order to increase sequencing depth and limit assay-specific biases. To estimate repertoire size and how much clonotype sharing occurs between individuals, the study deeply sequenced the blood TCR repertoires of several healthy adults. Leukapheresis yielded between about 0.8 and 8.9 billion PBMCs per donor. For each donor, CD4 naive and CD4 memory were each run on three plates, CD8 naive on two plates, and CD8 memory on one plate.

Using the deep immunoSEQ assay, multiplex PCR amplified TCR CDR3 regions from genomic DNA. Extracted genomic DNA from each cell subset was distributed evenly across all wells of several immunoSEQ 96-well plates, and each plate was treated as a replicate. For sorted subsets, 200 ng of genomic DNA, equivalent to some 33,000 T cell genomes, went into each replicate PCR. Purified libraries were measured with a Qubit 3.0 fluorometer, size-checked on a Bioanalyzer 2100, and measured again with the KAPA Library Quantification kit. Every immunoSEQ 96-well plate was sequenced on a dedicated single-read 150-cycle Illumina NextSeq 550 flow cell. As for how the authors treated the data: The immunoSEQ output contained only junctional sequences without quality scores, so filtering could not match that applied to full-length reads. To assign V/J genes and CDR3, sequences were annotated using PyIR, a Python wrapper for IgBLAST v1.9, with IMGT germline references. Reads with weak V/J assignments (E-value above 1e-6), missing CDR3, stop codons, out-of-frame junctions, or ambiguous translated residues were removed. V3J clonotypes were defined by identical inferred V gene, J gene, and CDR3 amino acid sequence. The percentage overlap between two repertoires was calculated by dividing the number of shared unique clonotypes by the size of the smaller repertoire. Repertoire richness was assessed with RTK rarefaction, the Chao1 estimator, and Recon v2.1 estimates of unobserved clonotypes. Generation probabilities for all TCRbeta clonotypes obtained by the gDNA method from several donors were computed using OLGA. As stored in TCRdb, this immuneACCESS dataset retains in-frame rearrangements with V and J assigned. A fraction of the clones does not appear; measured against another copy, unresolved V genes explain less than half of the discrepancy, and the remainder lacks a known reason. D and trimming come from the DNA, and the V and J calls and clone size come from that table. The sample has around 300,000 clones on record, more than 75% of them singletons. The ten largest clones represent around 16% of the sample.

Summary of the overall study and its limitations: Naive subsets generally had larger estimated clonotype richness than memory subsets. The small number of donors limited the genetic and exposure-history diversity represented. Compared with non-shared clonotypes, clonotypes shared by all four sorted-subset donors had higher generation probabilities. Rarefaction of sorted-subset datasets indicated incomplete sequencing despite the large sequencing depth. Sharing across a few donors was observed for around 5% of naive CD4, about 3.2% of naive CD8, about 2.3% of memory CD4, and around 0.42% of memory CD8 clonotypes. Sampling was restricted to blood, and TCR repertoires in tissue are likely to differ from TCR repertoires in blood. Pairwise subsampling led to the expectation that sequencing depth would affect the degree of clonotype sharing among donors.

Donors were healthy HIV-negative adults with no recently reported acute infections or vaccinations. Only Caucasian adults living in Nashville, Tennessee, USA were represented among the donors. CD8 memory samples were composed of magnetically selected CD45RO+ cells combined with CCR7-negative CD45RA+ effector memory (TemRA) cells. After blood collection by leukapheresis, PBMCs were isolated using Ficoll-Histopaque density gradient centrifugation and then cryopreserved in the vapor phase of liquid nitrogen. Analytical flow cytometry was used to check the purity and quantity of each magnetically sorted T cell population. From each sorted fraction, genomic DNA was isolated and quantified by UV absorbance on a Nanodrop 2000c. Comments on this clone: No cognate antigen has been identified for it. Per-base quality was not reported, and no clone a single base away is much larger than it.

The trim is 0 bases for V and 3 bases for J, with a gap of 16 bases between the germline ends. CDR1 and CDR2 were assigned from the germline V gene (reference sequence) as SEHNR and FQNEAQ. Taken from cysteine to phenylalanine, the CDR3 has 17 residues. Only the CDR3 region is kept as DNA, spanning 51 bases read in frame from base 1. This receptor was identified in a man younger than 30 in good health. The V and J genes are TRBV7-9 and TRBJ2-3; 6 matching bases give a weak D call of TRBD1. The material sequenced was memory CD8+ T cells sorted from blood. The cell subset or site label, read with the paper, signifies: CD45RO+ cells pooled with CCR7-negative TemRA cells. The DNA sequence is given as TGTGCCAGCAGCTTAGCGTGGGCAGGGGCTGAGACAGATACGCAGTATTTT. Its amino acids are CASSLAWAGAETDTQYF.